The next 21 T cell receptor beta chains were all read from a single sample in a study of blood T cells in healthy people across ages. Primers used in a second PCR of about 6 to 11 cycles were a sample-barcoded 5' primer and a J-beta primer mix. TCRdb reprocessed the 5' RACE reads with MiXCR, giving one entry per CDR3 protein. Of hundreds of thousands of distinct CDR3 sequences in the sample, around 49% were seen once. Sequencing was done on a sample of blood. These receptors originate from a woman aged 55-69 years in good health.

This chain joins TRBV7-2 and TRBJ2-5; 15 nucleotides agree with TRBD2. The CDR3 runs 19 residues. J was trimmed by 2 bases and V by 3 bases; bases with no gene match: 10. Germline CDR1 is SGHTA and CDR2 is FQGNSA. The CDR3 DNA reads TGTGCCAGCAGCTTGGGACTAGCGGGAGGCCAGGCGGCTCAAGAGACCCAGTACTTC. It specifies CASSLGLAGGQAAQETQYF.

On this clonotype itself: This may come from a read error, since a much larger clone is one base off. This chain uses TRBV7-3 with TRBJ1-2; no clear D. Looked up from germline, CDR1 is SGHTA and CDR2 is FQGTGA. CDR3 length: 15 amino acids. The CDR3: CASSLGVTGDYDYTF. CDR3 DNA sequence: TGTGCCAGCAGCTTAGGCGTGACGGGTGACTATGACTACACCTTC.

In its sample, this clonotype was seen many times. CDR3 DNA sequence: TGTGCCAGCAGCCGAGTCGGGACAGGTTCTTCACCCCTCCACTTT. Residues: CASSRVGTGSSPLHF. The J gene is TRBJ1-6, the V gene TRBV7-2; 8 bases are shared with TRBD1. Germline V CDR1 and CDR2: SGHTA, FQGNSA. The CDR3 loop spans 15 amino acids. After removal of 5 bases from V and 9 bases from J, the junction contained 9 bases not matched to a gene.

This clonotype has only a few counts. V and J are TRBV20-1 and TRBJ1-4, with 7 bases that match TRBD1. This CDR3 has 15 residues. Trimming at V came to 3 bases and at J to 16 bases, leaving 20 bases not matched to a gene. Germline V gene lookup returns CDR1 DFQATT and CDR2 SNEGSKA (reference sequence). CDR3 protein: CSAREGGETTRIQFF. Here the CDR3 DNA reads TGCAGTGCTAGGGAAGGGGGCGAGACAACTAGGATACAGTTTTTT.

The J gene is TRBJ2-5, the V gene TRBV9; 8 bases agree with TRBD1. With 0 bases clipped from V and 5 bases from J, the junction kept 6 bases outside the gene matches. Germline values: CDR1 SGDLS, CDR2 YYNGEE. The CDR3 is 15 amino acids. This CDR3 reads CASSVAVRQGETQYF. CDR3 sequence (DNA): TGTGCCAGCAGCGTAGCTGTTAGACAGGGGGAGACCCAGTACTTC.

The CDR3 region is CSATRLAAAYEQYF. The DNA of the CDR3 is TGCAGTGCTACGAGGCTAGCGGCTGCCTACGAGCAGTACTTC. The chain carries TRBV20-1 and TRBJ2-7; 7 bases fit TRBD2. Germline assignment: CDR1 DFQATT and CDR2 SNEGSKA (reference sequence). The CDR3 is 14 residues long. Germline trimming cut 4 bases from V and 2 bases from J; bases unmatched to any gene: 8.

The sample holds a few counts of this clonotype. The chain has TRBV5-1 and TRBJ2-7, with D perhaps matching TRBD1 (6 bases). This CDR3 has 15 residues. V was cut by 4 bases and J by 0 bases, with 14 bases left in between. Germline loops: CDR1 SGHRS, CDR2 YFSETQ. As DNA, the CDR3 is TGCGCCAGCAGCCTGAACAGGGTTACCTCCTACGAGCAGTACTTC. Translating it yields CASSLNRVTSYEQYF.

A few counts support this clonotype. The J gene is TRBJ2-5, the V gene TRBV4-2, with D possibly TRBD2 on 6 matching bases. V lost 4 bases and J 3 bases, leaving 18 bases between the germline ends. This CDR3 comprises 16 residues. CDR1 and CDR2 (germline): LGHNA, YNFKEQ. CDR3 nucleotide sequence: TGTGCCAGCAGCCGCTCCGTCGGGGACTCGGAAGAGACCCAGTACTTC. As protein: CASSRSVGDSEETQYF.

A few counts support this clonotype. This chain links TRBV4-1 with TRBJ2-7; D not certain. V was clipped by 0 bases and J by 7 bases, with 10 bases between them. This CDR3 is 13 amino acids long. Germline V lookup: CDR1 MGHRA, CDR2 YSYEKL. The DNA of the CDR3 is TGCGCCAGCAGCCAAGATCGCTATGAGGAGCAGTACTTC. This translates into CASSQDRYEEQYF.

Of note for this clonotype: With a much larger clone just one base away, this may be a read error. The chain's CDR3 is CASSLGDGDADTQYF. CDR3 bases: TGTGCCAGCAGCTTAGGGGACGGGGATGCAGATACGCAGTATTTT. V gene TRBV7-2 combines with J gene TRBJ2-3; D possibly matches TRBD1 or TRBD2 (5 bases each). This CDR3 has 15 residues. With 1 base removed from V and 4 bases from J, the gap between germline ends came to 12 bases. Germline-derived CDR1 and CDR2 are SGHTA and FQGNSA.

This clonotype was seen more than once but under ten times. The V and J genes are TRBV7-2 and TRBJ2-5, with unresolved D. V was clipped by 8 bases and J by 5 bases, with 18 bases between them. Germline CDR1 and CDR2: SGHTA and FQGNSA. CDR3 size: 14 residues. CDR3 bases: TGTGCCAGCTCTTGGCAGTCAGGTGGGGAGACCCAGTACTTC. It codes for CASSWQSGGETQYF.

Here the CDR3 reads CSARDGLFLYEQYF. CDR3 nucleotides: TGCAGTGCTAGAGATGGTCTCTTCCTCTACGAGCAGTACTTC. The gene calls are TRBV20-1 and TRBJ2-7; no reliable D call. The CDR3 covers 14 residues. Germline V gives CDR1 DFQATT, CDR2 SNEGSKA (reference sequence). V lost 0 bases and J lost 3, with 12 bases in between.

The chain recombines TRBV5-1 with TRBJ2-7; TRBD2 matches 10 bases. The V gene end was trimmed by 3 bases and the J gene end by 1 base; junction bases not matched to a gene: 7. Germline-derived CDR1 and CDR2 are SGHRS and YFSETQ. The CDR3 contains 16 residues. The CDR3 protein is CASSSTSSGGSYEQYF. The CDR3 nucleotides read TGCGCCAGCAGCTCAACCTCTAGCGGGGGATCCTACGAGCAGTACTTC.

The V call is TRBV14, the J call TRBJ2-7; D gene uncertain. The CDR3 contains 14 residues. The V end was cut by 2 bases, the J end by 2 bases, with 10 bases between. The germline V gene encodes CDR1 SGHDN and CDR2 FVKESK. CDR3 in DNA: TGTGCCAGCAGCCAACTCAACAGACCCTACGAGCAGTACTTC. It is translated as CASSQLNRPYEQYF.

The gene calls are TRBV18 and TRBJ2-5; possible D gene TRBD1, 6 bases. V gave up 0 bases and J gave up 12 bases, with 11 bases separating them. Germline V gene data show CDR1 as KGHSH and CDR2 as LQKENI. The CDR3 runs 12 residues. CDR3 sequence (DNA): TGTGCCAGCTCACCACCGACAGGTCGAAAGTACTTC. Protein sequence: CASSPPTGRKYF.

V gene TRBV29-1 combines with J gene TRBJ1-5; TRBD1 might be the D (5 bases). V was trimmed by 4 bases and J by 5 bases, leaving 9 bases between them. Germline V gene lookup returns CDR1 SQVTM and CDR2 ANQGSEA. CDR3 size: 12 residues. CDR3: CSVGVGDQPQHF. The CDR3, as DNA: TGCAGCGTTGGGGTAGGGGATCAGCCCCAGCATTTT.

The rearrangement uses TRBV20-1 and TRBJ2-1; 7 bases match TRBD2. The CDR3 runs to 17 residues. Trimming took 0 bases from V and 3 from J; bases not matched to a gene: 11. CDR1 is DFQATT, CDR2 SNEGSKA, per germline (reference sequence). CDR3 bases: TGCAGTGCTAGAGATCAGGGAGGGCAGCGGGGCTACAATGAGCAGTTCTTC. It specifies CSARDQGGQRGYNEQFF.

The rearrangement links TRBV28 to TRBJ1-4; possibly TRBD1 for D (6 bases). Trimming removed 7 bases from V and 4 bases from J, with 19 bases in between. The CDR3 is 16 residues long. Germline V CDR1 and CDR2: MDHEN, SYDVKM. The CDR3 region is CASNPTGYRVNEKLFF. DNA for the CDR3: TGTGCCAGCAACCCCACAGGGTACAGGGTTAATGAAAAACTGTTTTTT.

This clonotype has just a few counts. The V gene is TRBV20-1, the J gene TRBJ2-4; tentatively, D is TRBD1 (6 bases). The tail of the sequence fits TRBJ2-7 better, so the J call may be wrong. The germline V gene has CDR1 DFQATT and CDR2 SNEGSKA (reference sequence). The CDR3 is 11 amino acids. The CDR3 DNA sequence: TGCAGTGCTACAGGGGCTTACGAGCAGTACTTC. Amino acids: CSATGAYEQYF.

This clonotype has only a few counts. The J gene is TRBJ2-5, the V gene TRBV7-2; the D is unclear. The CDR3 length is 14 residues. Looked up from germline, CDR1 is SGHTA and CDR2 is FQGNSA. Trimming took 8 bases from V and 4 from J, leaving 17 bases between them. The CDR3 reads CASGPVGAGETQYF. DNA of the CDR3: TGTGCCAGCGGACCTGTTGGCGCAGGAGAGACCCAGTACTTC. The variable domain in full, completed from reference TRBV7-2 and TRBJ2-5, reads GAGVSQSPSNKVTEKGKDVELRCDPISGHTALYWYRQSLGQGLEFLIYFQGNSAPDKSGLPSDRFSAERTGGSVSTLTIQRTQQEDSAVYLCASGPVGAGETQYFGPGTRLLVL.

The table lists this clonotype with many counts. The gene calls are TRBV9 and TRBJ2-1; TRBD2 agrees at 10 bases. CDR3 length: 19 residues. Germline V CDR1 and CDR2: SGDLS, YYNGEE. The J segment lost 0 bases and the V segment lost 0 bases, leaving 9 bases of the junction unmatched. CDR3 loop: CASSVVPWTSGDSYNEQFF. Here the CDR3 DNA reads TGTGCCAGCAGCGTAGTCCCATGGACTAGCGGCGACTCCTACAATGAGCAGTTCTTC.